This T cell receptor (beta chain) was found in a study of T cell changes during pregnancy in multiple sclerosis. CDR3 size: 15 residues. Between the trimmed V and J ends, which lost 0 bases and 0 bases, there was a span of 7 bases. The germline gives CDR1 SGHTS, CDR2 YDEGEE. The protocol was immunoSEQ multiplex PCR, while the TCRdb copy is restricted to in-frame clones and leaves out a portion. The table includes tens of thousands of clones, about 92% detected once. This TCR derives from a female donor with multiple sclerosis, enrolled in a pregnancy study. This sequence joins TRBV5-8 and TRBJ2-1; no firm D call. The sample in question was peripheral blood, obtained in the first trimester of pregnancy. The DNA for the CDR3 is TGTGCCAGCAGCTTGGGGTTTAGCTCCTACAATGAGCAGTTCTTC. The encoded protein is CASSLGFSSYNEQFF.